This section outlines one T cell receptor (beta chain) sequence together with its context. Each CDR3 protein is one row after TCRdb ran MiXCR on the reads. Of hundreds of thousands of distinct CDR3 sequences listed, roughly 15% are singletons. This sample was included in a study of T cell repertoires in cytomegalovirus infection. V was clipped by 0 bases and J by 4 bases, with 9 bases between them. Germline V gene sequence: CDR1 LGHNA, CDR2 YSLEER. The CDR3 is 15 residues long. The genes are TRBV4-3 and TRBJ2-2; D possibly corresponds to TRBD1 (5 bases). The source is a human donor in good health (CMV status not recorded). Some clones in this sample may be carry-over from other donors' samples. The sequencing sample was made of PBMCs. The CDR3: CASSQDIRGTGELFF. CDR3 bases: TGCGCCAGCAGCCAAGATATAAGGGGCACCGGGGAGCTGTTTTTT.